This T cell receptor (beta chain) was retrieved from a study of blood T cells in healthy people across ages. V lost 2 bases and J lost 1; bases outside the gene matches: 1. This CDR3 region has 15 residues. Germline CDR1 DFQATT, CDR2 SNEGSKA (reference sequence). The second PCR ran about 6 to 12 cycles with a sample-barcoded 5' primer and J-beta primers. TCRdb reprocessed the 5' RACE reads with MiXCR, giving one entry per CDR3 protein. In the table there are approximately 670,000 distinct CDR3 sequences, 40% to 45% of which are singletons. Sequenced: blood. This clonotype was sampled from a man aged 80 or over in good health. The genes are TRBV20-1 and TRBJ2-3, with 12 bases fitting TRBD2. In DNA, the CDR3 is TGCAGTGCTAGACTAGCGGGAGGGCGCACAGATACGCAGTATTTT. Its translation is CSARLAGGRTDTQYF.